The 17 T cell receptor beta chains presented below share a single source sample, sequenced in a study of blood T cell repertoires in COVID-19. The table came from immunoSEQ multiplex PCR; TCRdb's copy has only in-frame clones and leaves some out. The table shows roughly 250,000 clones, with roughly 77% occurring only once. Sequenced sample: peripheral blood. Source of these receptors: a woman over 75 with acute or convalescent COVID-19.

The table lists this clone with a count of one. V is TRBV6-5 and J is TRBJ2-4; TRBD2 matches 9 bases. This CDR3 is built from 14 residues. V was clipped by 6 bases and J by 6 bases; unmatched bases: 6. Germline lookup yields CDR1 MNHEY and CDR2 SVGAGI. CDR3 bases: TGTGCCAGCAGCGGGACTAGCTCTGGAAACATTCAGTACTTC. This encodes CASSGTSSGNIQYF.

DNA for the CDR3: TGCGCCAGCAGCTTGGCCGGCGGGAGAGCGGAGCAGTTCTTC. Translated: CASSLAGGRAEQFF. The gene calls are TRBV5-1 and TRBJ2-1; 7 bases align to TRBD2. Per the germline V gene, CDR1 is SGHRS and CDR2 is YFSETQ. This CDR3 comprises 14 residues. The V segment lost 0 bases and the J segment 10 bases; nucleotides outside the gene matches: 7.

The chain employs TRBV6-1 and TRBJ2-3; 7 nucleotides align to TRBD1. Germline values: CDR1 MNHNS, CDR2 SASEGT. This CDR3 has 15 residues. The ends lost 0 bases at V and 7 bases at J; junction bases unmatched: 7. The CDR3 region is CASSEAPGQLNTQYF. Here the CDR3 DNA reads TGTGCCAGCAGTGAAGCGCCGGGACAGCTTAATACGCAGTATTTT.

V gene TRBV5-6 combines with J gene TRBJ1-1, with a tentative D call TRBD1 (6 bases). Looked up from germline, CDR1 is SGHDT and CDR2 is YYEEEE. This CDR3 has 19 amino acids. V lost 2 bases, J lost 4 bases, and 27 bases lay in between. The DNA of the CDR3 is TGTGCCAGCAGCTTCTCAAAGAACAGGGATCCAAGCTGGGGCACTGAAGCTTTCTTT. It codes for CASSFSKNRDPSWGTEAFF.

The rearrangement links TRBV28 to TRBJ1-3, with TRBD1 as a possible D gene (5 bases). The length of the CDR3 is 14 residues. Germline assignment: CDR1 MDHEN and CDR2 SYDVKM. V gave up 6 bases and J gave up 1 base, with 10 bases separating them. CDR3 in amino acids: CASRSRESGNTIYF. Written as DNA, the CDR3 is TGTGCCAGCAGAAGCAGGGAATCTGGAAACACCATATATTTT.

In nucleotides, the CDR3 is TGTGCCAGCTCACCGCCGGGACTAGCCGTGAATGAGCAGTTCTTC. This translates into CASSPPGLAVNEQFF. The chain carries TRBV18 and TRBJ2-1; 9 bases match TRBD2. The ends lost 3 bases at V and 7 bases at J; junction bases unmatched: 7. CDR1 is KGHSH and CDR2 is LQKENI in the germline V gene. The CDR3 has 15 residues.

The chain uses TRBV5-8 and TRBJ1-2; 8 bases are a match to TRBD1. The V gene end was trimmed by 1 base and the J gene end by 4 bases; junction bases not matched to a gene: 15. Germline assignment: CDR1 SGHTS and CDR2 YDEGEE. CDR3 length: 18 residues. The CDR3 bases are TGTGCCAGCAGCTTGTGGTCAACAGGGGGTCCGGATTCCTATGGCTACACCTTC. Encoded protein: CASSLWSTGGPDSYGYTF.

There are a few counts of this clone. The chain links TRBV18 to TRBJ1-6; 9 bases agree with TRBD1. The CDR3 runs to 16 residues. The V gene end was trimmed by 3 bases and the J gene end by 8 bases; junction bases not matched to a gene: 8. The germline V gene has CDR1 KGHSH and CDR2 LQKENI. CDR3 nucleotide sequence: TGTGCCAGCTCACCTTCGGGACAGGGCGTCTATTCACCCCTCCACTTT. Translated: CASSPSGQGVYSPLHF.

The chain is built from TRBV29-1 and TRBJ1-1, with 8 bases identical to TRBD1. Germline CDR1 reads SQVTM; CDR2 reads ANQGSEA. This CDR3 contains 13 residues. V trimming: 6 bases; J trimming: 2 bases; junction bases outside the gene matches: 5. CDR3 DNA sequence: TGCAGCGTCCACGGACAGGGTAACACTGAAGCTTTCTTT. Its protein product is CSVHGQGNTEAFF. The full variable domain, with the rest looked up from reference TRBV29-1 and TRBJ1-1, is SAVISQKPSRDICQRGTSLTIQCQVDSQVTMMFWYRQQPGQSLTLIATANQGSEATYESGFVIDKFPISRPNLTFSTLTVSNMSPEDSSIYLCSVHGQGNTEAFFGQGTRLTVV.

The chain uses TRBV5-1 and TRBJ1-3; the D gene is possibly TRBD1 (6 bases). CDR3 length: 13 amino acids. The germline gives CDR1 SGHRS, CDR2 YFSETQ. Trimming cost V 5 bases and J 4 bases, with 10 bases left between them. The CDR3 coding sequence is TGCGCCAGCAGGGGGGCGCAAGGAAACACCATATATTTT. It translates to CASRGAQGNTIYF.

V gene TRBV9 combines with J gene TRBJ2-7, with 10 bases lining up with TRBD2. J was trimmed by 0 bases and V by 0 bases; bases with no gene match: 9. The CDR3 spans 18 residues. Germline CDR1 reads SGDLS; CDR2 reads YYNGEE. The CDR3 DNA sequence: TGTGCCAGCAGCGTAGGACCTAGCGGGAGAAGGGACTCCTACGAGCAGTACTTC. It specifies CASSVGPSGRRDSYEQYF.

Worth noting for this clone: Other DNA sequences in this sample translate to the same CDR3. The chain couples TRBV18 to TRBJ1-1; D call uncertain. The germline V gene encodes CDR1 KGHSH and CDR2 LQKENI. This CDR3 is 13 amino acids long. With 1 base removed from V and 1 base from J, the gap between germline ends came to 4 bases. DNA of the CDR3: TGTGCCAGCTCACCACGCGGGAACACTGAAGCTTTCTTT. Amino acids: CASSPRGNTEAFF.

This chain uses TRBV7-9 with TRBJ2-1; D is undetermined. CDR3 length: 15 residues. CDR1 SEHNR and CDR2 FQNEAQ come from the germline V gene (reference sequence). Trimming took 4 bases from V and 2 from J, leaving 12 bases between them. CDR3 sequence reads: CASSSLDLAYNEQFF. CDR3 DNA: TGTGCCAGCAGCTCCCTAGACCTTGCCTACAATGAGCAGTTCTTC.

V gene TRBV5-1 combines with J gene TRBJ2-5; perhaps TRBD2 as D (6 bases). The germline CDR1 and CDR2 sequences are SGHRS and YFSETQ. The ends were cut back, 4 bases at V and 0 bases at J, with 16 bases in the middle. This CDR3 spans 16 amino acids. CDR3 amino acids: CASSEPYRGYQETQYF. The CDR3 DNA sequence: TGCGCCAGCAGCGAACCATATCGGGGGTACCAAGAGACCCAGTACTTC.

This clone has only one observation. The V and J genes are TRBV6-2 or TRBV6-3 and TRBJ2-7; 11 bases line up with TRBD2. V shed 2 bases and J 0 bases; nucleotides not matched to a gene: 12. The CDR3 is 19 amino acids. Germline CDR1 and CDR2: MNHEY and SVGEGT. The CDR3 DNA reads TGTGCCAGCAGTTACAGCGGGGCCCGGACTAGCGGGTTCTCCTACGAGCAGTACTTC. It encodes CASSYSGARTSGFSYEQYF.

This clone was found many times. V gene TRBV15 combines with J gene TRBJ2-7; a weak D match, TRBD1 (6 bases). The CDR3 runs to 15 residues. The V gene's germline CDR1 is LNHNV and CDR2 YYDKDF (reference sequence). Trimming removed 1 base from V and 7 bases from J, with 17 bases in between. CDR3 sequence: CATSRAAGAKEEQYF. CDR3 DNA sequence: TGTGCCACCAGCAGAGCCGCAGGGGCAAAAGAGGAGCAGTACTTC.

This chain joins TRBV6-5 and TRBJ2-1, with a weak D call TRBD2 (6 bases). This CDR3 spans 14 amino acids. Trimming left V 7 bases short and J 4 bases short, with 14 bases between. CDR1 is MNHEY and CDR2 is SVGAGI in the germline V gene. The CDR3 bases are TGTGCCAGCACCCCCGGGACTCTTTACAATGAGCAGTTCTTC. Translation gives CASTPGTLYNEQFF.